The 2 T cell receptor beta chains below all came from one sample that was sequenced in a study of cytomegalovirus exposure and HLA in healthy donors. The PCR contained 60 Vbeta and 13 Jbeta primers. Libraries were prepared by immunoSEQ multiplex PCR; TCRdb keeps only in-frame clonotypes and omits some of them. The sample has about 110,000 clones; over 60% are singletons. Sequenced: PBMCs. Source of these receptors: a human donor in good health.

The chain combines TRBV15 with TRBJ2-5; TRBD1 matches 8 bases. J lost 4 bases, V lost 0 bases, and 7 bases had no gene match. CDR3 length: 16 amino acids. CDR1 and CDR2 from the germline V gene are LNHNV and YYDKDF (reference sequence). CDR3 nucleotide sequence: TGTGCCACCAGCAGAGAGGTTGCAGGGGGCGGAGAGACCCAGTACTTC. Translation: CATSREVAGGGETQYF.

The genes are TRBV7-6 and TRBJ2-7; no firm D call. This CDR3 is 13 amino acids long. Looked up from germline, CDR1 is SGHVS and CDR2 is FNYEAQ. V lost 5 bases and J lost 4, with 12 bases in between. This CDR3 is CASSQDPAYEQYF. The CDR3 nucleotides are TGTGCCAGCAGCCAGGATCCCGCTTACGAGCAGTACTTC.